In its sample, the clone carrying this T cell receptor beta chain was seen many times. What it recognizes is unknown. The CDR3 spans 16 residues. The V gene's germline CDR1 is SGHTA and CDR2 FQGNSA. Losses at the gene ends were 1 base for V and 6 bases for J; bases not matched to a gene: 8. TCRdb processed the multiplex PCR reads anew with MiXCR; each CDR3 protein has one entry. The sample lists about 220,000 distinct CDR3 sequences, nearly 35% occurring once. The sample is drawn from a study of breast tumors, draining lymph nodes, adjacent tissues. Broader study findings: Tumor TCR diversity was below lymph nodes but above nontumor tissue. Data fit most tumor T cells coming from lymph node, expanding in tumor. Compared with basal-like, luminal-like tumors shared significantly more repertoire with nontumor tissue. Data only fit, rather than demonstrated, lymph node origin of most tumor T cells.

Samples came from axillary lymph nodes draining the breast cancer. The chain recombines TRBV7-2 with TRBJ1-4; 7 bases agree with TRBD1. The TCR sequence derives from a female donor with breast cancer. Some clones in this sample may be carry-over from other donors' samples. Sample: axillary lymph node tissue. This chain's CDR3 is CASSLEGVGTDEKLFF. The CDR3 DNA follows: TGTGCCAGCAGCTTAGAGGGGGTAGGGACAGATGAAAAACTGTTTTTT.